Shown below are 25 T cell receptor beta chains from a single sample sequenced in a study of post-analysis software for immune sequencing data. Study-wide results and limits: There were about five TRBV segments more frequent in patients than controls, and TRBV5-6, TRBV5-1 and TRBV20-1 were among them.

Their antigen targets remain unknown. Sequencing libraries made from TCR beta cDNA carried unique molecular identifiers. TCRdb reprocessed the PCR reads via MiXCR and lists one record per CDR3 protein. The sample lists hundreds of thousands of distinct CDR3 sequences, roughly 27% occurring once. Specimen: blood. The receptor source for this set is a girl aged 5-17 years with multiple sclerosis.

This clonotype was found a few times. The V and J genes are TRBV5-1 and TRBJ1-5; 7 bases match TRBD1. CDR3 length: 15 amino acids. Per the germline V gene, CDR1 is SGHRS and CDR2 is YFSETQ. The junction had 7 bases not matched to a gene; V was cut back by 4 bases and J by 3 bases. Written as DNA, the CDR3 is TGCGCCAGCAGCGTTCGACAGGGCCCCAATCAGCCCCAGCATTTT. Its translation is CASSVRQGPNQPQHF.

This chain links TRBV7-2 with TRBJ2-7; 11 bases are a match to TRBD2. The length of the CDR3 is 17 residues. Germline CDR1 is SGHTA and CDR2 is FQGNSA. Trimming took 1 base from V and 5 from J; bases not matched to a gene: 10. CDR3 bases: TGTGCCAGCAGCTTAGTTAGTAGCGGGAGGGCCCTTGACGAGCAGTACTTC. Amino acid sequence: CASSLVSSGRALDEQYF.

This chain joins TRBV24-1 and TRBJ2-1, with D possibly matching TRBD2 (6 bases). V was clipped by 6 bases and J by 2 bases, with 16 bases between them. The CDR3 extends over 16 amino acids. CDR1 KGHDR and CDR2 SFDVKD come from the germline V gene. CDR3 bases: TGTGCCACCAGTACCACATGGGGAGGCGCCTACAATGAGCAGTTCTTC. Its translation is CATSTTWGGAYNEQFF.

This clonotype was counted only a few times. The rearrangement links TRBV6-6 to TRBJ1-5, with D unclear. The CDR3 spans 14 residues. V lost 2 bases, J lost 7 bases, and 12 bases lay in between. CDR1 is MNHNY, CDR2 SVGAGI, per germline (reference sequence). CDR3 residues: CASSYEIGRQPQHF. CDR3 nucleotide sequence: TGTGCCAGCAGTTACGAAATTGGACGGCAGCCCCAGCATTTT.

The chain has TRBV29-1 and TRBJ1-1; D possibly corresponds to TRBD1 (5 bases). The CDR3 is 13 residues long. V dropped 7 bases and J dropped 4 bases, with 16 bases sitting between them. Germline assignment: CDR1 SQVTM and CDR2 ANQGSEA. For the CDR3, the DNA is TGCAGCGGCGGGACGAGGTGGAGCACTGAAGCTTTCTTT. The encoded protein is CSGGTRWSTEAFF.

This clonotype was observed a handful of times. The chain combines TRBV20-1 with TRBJ1-6, with D maybe TRBD1 (6 bases). Per the germline V gene, CDR1 is DFQATT and CDR2 is SNEGSKA (reference sequence). V was pared by 2 bases and J by 10 bases, with 15 bases between. The CDR3 contains 14 residues. CDR3 sequence reads: CSARPPGTISPLHF. CDR3 bases: TGCAGTGCTAGACCCCCGGGGACAATATCACCCCTCCACTTT.

The V call is TRBV5-1, the J call TRBJ1-2; the match to TRBD1 covers 9 bases. With V trimmed by 0 bases and J by 5 bases, 5 bases remained unmatched. The CDR3 consists of 15 residues. CDR1 SGHRS and CDR2 YFSETQ come from the germline V gene. The CDR3 region is CASSLDGTGCYGYTF. For the CDR3, the DNA is TGCGCCAGCAGCTTGGATGGGACAGGGTGTTATGGCTACACCTTC. The full variable domain, in which reference TRBV5-1 and TRBJ1-2 provide the parts outside the CDR3, is KAGVTQTPRYLIKTRGQQVTLSCSPISGHRSVSWYQQTPGQGLQFLFEYFSETQRNKGNFPGRFSGRQFSNSRSEMNVSTLELGDSALYLCASSLDGTGCYGYTFGSGTRLTVV.

This clonotype was found a few times. The gene calls are TRBV6-5 and TRBJ2-2, with D unresolved. The CDR3 has 18 amino acids. Germline-derived CDR1 and CDR2 are MNHEY and SVGAGI. Trimming stripped 6 bases from V and 4 bases from J, with 24 bases between. CDR3 sequence (DNA): TGTGCCAGCAGACGACAAACGGACCTTCAACCTTCCACCGGGGAGCTGTTTTTT. It specifies CASRRQTDLQPSTGELFF.

V and J are TRBV4-3 and TRBJ2-1, with 9 bases aligning to TRBD2. The germline gives CDR1 LGHNA, CDR2 YSLEER. The CDR3 contains 15 residues. Germline trimming cut 0 bases from V and 9 bases from J; bases unmatched to any gene: 6. CDR3 sequence (DNA): TGCGCCAGCAGCCAAGAGGGCGGGAGGGCCGGTGAGCAGTTCTTC. Translating it yields CASSQEGGRAGEQFF.

This clonotype was detected a few times. This sequence joins TRBV12-5 and TRBJ1-5; D unresolved. Germline CDR1 LGHNT, CDR2 FRNRAP. Trimming took 7 bases from V and 2 from J, leaving 9 bases between them. The length of the CDR3 is 13 residues. The chain's CDR3 is CASAPFGNQPQHF. CDR3 sequence (DNA): TGTGCTAGTGCCCCTTTTGGCAATCAGCCCCAGCATTTT.

This clonotype was detected only a few times. V is TRBV7-2 and J is TRBJ2-1; TRBD2 matches at 7 bases. In germline, CDR1 is SGHTA, CDR2 FQGNSA. CDR3 length: 16 residues. V gave up 1 base and J gave up 6 bases; unmatched junction bases: 9. The CDR3 reads CASSLEGRGIGNEQFF. DNA of the CDR3: TGTGCCAGCAGCTTAGAGGGGAGGGGAATAGGCAATGAGCAGTTCTTC.

Only a few counts were recorded for this clonotype. The chain employs TRBV7-9 and TRBJ2-3; D uncertain. Trimming removed 5 bases from V and 13 bases from J, with 7 bases in between. The germline gives CDR1 SEHNR, CDR2 FQNEAQ (reference sequence). The CDR3 is made up of 9 amino acids. This CDR3 is CASSPAEYF. CDR3 in DNA: TGTGCCAGCAGCCCAGCCGAGTATTTT.

The chain recombines TRBV10-3 with TRBJ2-7; the match to TRBD2 covers 9 bases. Unmatched junction bases numbered 13, after V lost 3 bases and J lost 10 bases. This CDR3 has 15 amino acids. CDR1 and CDR2 (germline): ENHRY, SYGVKD. CDR3 DNA sequence: TGTGCCATCAGTGATAGCGGGAGTAAAGGAGAGGCCCAGTACTTC. Translating it yields CAISDSGSKGEAQYF.

A remark on this clonotype: The CDR3 does not close with the conserved phenylalanine or tryptophan, likely indicating a read error. The chain uses TRBV6-5 and TRBJ2-1, with D unresolved. The germline V and J ends were trimmed by 6 bases and 0 bases, with 12 bases remaining between them. Per germline, CDR1 MNHEY and CDR2 SVGAGI. The CDR3 is made up of 15 amino acids. CDR3 DNA sequence: TGTGCCAGCAGCCCAGACTTGAGCTCCTACAATGAGCAGTTCGTC. Translation gives CASSPDLSSYNEQFV.

This chain links TRBV29-1 with TRBJ2-3; D unresolved. Germline CDR1 and CDR2: SQVTM and ANQGSEA. CDR3 length equals 12 residues. Trimming took off 8 bases at V and 6 bases at J, with 15 bases between the two ends. The CDR3 bases are TGCAGCTCCTCCCCCCTAACGGATACGCAGTATTTT. Translation: CSSSPLTDTQYF.

V usage is TRBV20-1 and J usage is TRBJ1-6; 10 bases are a match to TRBD1. The junction had 9 bases not matched to a gene; V was cut back by 3 bases and J by 10 bases. Germline lookup yields CDR1 DFQATT and CDR2 SNEGSKA (reference sequence). CDR3 length: 15 residues. This CDR3 reads CSASSGQGSRSPLHF. The CDR3 DNA follows: TGCAGTGCTAGTTCGGGACAGGGGAGTAGGTCACCCCTCCACTTT.

This clonotype was picked up a small number of times. This chain uses TRBV7-9 with TRBJ2-1; 12 bases line up with TRBD2. The junction had 15 bases not matched to a gene; V was cut back by 4 bases and J by 8 bases. There are 18 residues in the CDR3. Per germline, CDR1 SEHNR and CDR2 FQNEAQ (reference sequence). Written as DNA, the CDR3 is TGTGCCAGCAGCTCTCCCCTCCGACTAGCGGGGGTACCCCATGAGCAGTTCTTC. This codes for CASSSPLRLAGVPHEQFF.

The chain employs TRBV5-1 and TRBJ1-6; D ambiguous. CDR1 is SGHRS and CDR2 is YFSETQ in the germline V gene. Trimming took 2 bases from V and 5 from J, leaving 8 bases between them. The CDR3 covers 14 residues. CDR3 loop: CASSFNTDNSPLHF. DNA of the CDR3: TGCGCCAGCAGCTTCAACACAGATAATTCACCCCTCCACTTT.

The V and J genes are TRBV10-3 and TRBJ2-1; the match to TRBD2 covers 7 bases. The CDR3 runs 15 residues. Germline V gene sequence: CDR1 ENHRY, CDR2 SYGVKD. The J segment lost 0 bases and the V segment lost 6 bases, leaving 5 bases of the junction unmatched. The CDR3 DNA sequence: TGTGCCATCAGGCCCCTAGCGGTCTCCTACAATGAGCAGTTCTTC. It encodes CAIRPLAVSYNEQFF.

The chain employs TRBV7-9 and TRBJ1-2; tentative D call: TRBD1 (5 bases). The length of the CDR3 is 16 residues. Germline V CDR1 and CDR2: SEHNR, FQNEAQ (reference sequence). V lost 4 bases, J lost 5 bases, and 20 bases lay in between. Here the CDR3 DNA reads TGTGCCAGCAGCTCCGGCAGGGAAGGGAGAGGGTATGGCTACACCTTC. Protein: CASSSGREGRGYGYTF. Variable domain in full (rest from reference TRBV7-9 and TRBJ1-2): DTGVSQNPRHKITKRGQNVTFRCDPISEHNRLYWYRQTLGQGPEFLTYFQNEAQLEKSRLLSDRFSAERPKGSFSTLEIQRTEQGDSAMYLCASSSGREGRGYGYTFGSGTRLTVV.

The chain combines TRBV12-3 or TRBV12-4 with TRBJ2-3; D may correspond to TRBD1 or TRBD2 (6 bases each). The CDR3 spans 16 residues. V shed 6 bases and J shed 4 bases, with 20 bases lying between them. CDR3 sequence: CASSETGRGGSDTQYF. The DNA for the CDR3 is TGTGCCAGCAGCGAAACCGGGAGAGGGGGATCAGATACGCAGTATTTT.

This clonotype showed up just a few times. The gene calls are TRBV6-1 and TRBJ2-1; TRBD2 matches at 12 bases. The trim removed 5 bases at V and 8 bases at J, leaving 7 bases unmatched. The CDR3 is 15 amino acids. The germline CDR1 and CDR2 sequences are MNHNS and SASEGT. CDR3 in DNA: TGTGCCAGCAGTACACTAGCGGGGGGATCATATGAGCAGTTCTTC. Encoded protein: CASSTLAGGSYEQFF.

This clonotype was seen more than once but under ten times. The V call is TRBV29-1, the J call TRBJ2-7; possible D gene TRBD1, 6 bases. The CDR3 runs 13 residues. In germline, CDR1 is SQVTM, CDR2 ANQGSEA. Trimming pared 4 bases from V and 1 base from J, leaving 11 bases between. The CDR3 reads CSVAQGLSYEQYF. The CDR3 DNA is TGCAGCGTTGCCCAGGGGCTTTCCTACGAGCAGTACTTC.

The rearrangement links TRBV6-5 to TRBJ1-5; TRBD1 might be the D (6 bases). The CDR3 sequence is 13 residues long. V dropped 10 bases and J dropped 4 bases, with 14 bases sitting between them. Germline CDR1 MNHEY, CDR2 SVGAGI. CDR3 nucleotides: TGTGCCACCCGGGGGGGGCGGAATCAGCCCCAGCATTTT. Protein sequence: CATRGGRNQPQHF.

This chain joins TRBV29-1 and TRBJ2-4, with D possibly TRBD1 on 6 matching bases. The CDR3 loop spans 11 amino acids. V was pared by 7 bases and J by 13 bases, with 17 bases between. The germline V gene has CDR1 SQVTM and CDR2 ANQGSEA. Here the CDR3 DNA reads TGCAGCGCCTGGGACACGTCGGAGCAGTACTTC. Protein: CSAWDTSEQYF.